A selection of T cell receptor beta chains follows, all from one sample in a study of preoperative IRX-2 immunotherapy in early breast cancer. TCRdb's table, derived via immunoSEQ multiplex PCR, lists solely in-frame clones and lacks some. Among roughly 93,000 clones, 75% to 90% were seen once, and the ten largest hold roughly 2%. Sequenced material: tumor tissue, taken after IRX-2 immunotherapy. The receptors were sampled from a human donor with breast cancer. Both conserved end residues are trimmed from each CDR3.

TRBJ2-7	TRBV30	AWSHPGQLNEQY
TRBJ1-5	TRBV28	ASSLGVRAPQH
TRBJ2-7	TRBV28	ASSPLAGASYEQY
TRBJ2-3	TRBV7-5	ASSDGGADPTDTQY
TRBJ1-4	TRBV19	ASSKSQGATNEKLF
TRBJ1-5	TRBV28	ASSLWGDVNQPQH
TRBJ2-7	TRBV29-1	SVSGGSYEQY
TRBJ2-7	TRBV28	ASSTQAAEQY
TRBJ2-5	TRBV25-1	ASSPVGGQETQY
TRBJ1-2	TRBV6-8	AIRPGDGASYGYT
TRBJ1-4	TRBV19	ASTLSRGGGGEKLF
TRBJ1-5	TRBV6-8	ASSYAQGANAYQPQH
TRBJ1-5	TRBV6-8	ASSGRPDRGRLPQPQH
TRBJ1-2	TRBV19	ASSIGLPDYGYT
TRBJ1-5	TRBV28	ASRTGGADSNQPQH
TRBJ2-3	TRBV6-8	AITREGGDTQY
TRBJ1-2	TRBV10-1	ASSESADYGYT
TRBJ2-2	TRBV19	ASSIQPTNTGELF
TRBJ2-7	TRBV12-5	ARRQSSYEQY
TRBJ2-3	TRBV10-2	ASSESGSGDTQY
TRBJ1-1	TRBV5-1	ASSLEGGVTEAF
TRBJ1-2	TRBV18	ASSPDARAGYT
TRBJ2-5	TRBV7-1	ASSLGAQETQY
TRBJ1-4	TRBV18	ASSPIEGLSEKLF
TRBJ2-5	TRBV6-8	ASILGPRETQY
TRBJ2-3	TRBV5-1	ASSLLQGEWVTDTQY
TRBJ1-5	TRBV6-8	ASSYTPTGIDQPQH
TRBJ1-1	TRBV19	ASSIGEGREAF
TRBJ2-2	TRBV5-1	ASSLALAGGLNTGELF
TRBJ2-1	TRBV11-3	ASSFGTSGRDEQF
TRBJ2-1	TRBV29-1	SVGTSGYNEQF
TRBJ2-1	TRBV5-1	ASSSTTSYNEQF
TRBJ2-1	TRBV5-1	ASNTLTGGYNEQF
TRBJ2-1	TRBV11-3	ASSLLLGQERGNEQF
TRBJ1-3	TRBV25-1	ASSDGGVSSGNTIY
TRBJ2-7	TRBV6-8	ASSYPGQNYEQY
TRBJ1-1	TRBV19	ASSMQGGIGEAF